This entry lists 24 T cell receptor beta chains sequenced from one sample in a study of blood T cell repertoires in COVID-19. TCRdb keeps only in-frame clones here, not all; method: immunoSEQ multiplex PCR. There are about 90,000 clones in the sample; about 82% occur only once, and roughly 12% lies in the top ten. Input material: peripheral blood. These receptors were obtained from an older woman with active or convalescent COVID-19.

The J gene is TRBJ1-2, the V gene TRBV6-5, with a possible D match to TRBD1 (5 bases). Germline V gene data show CDR1 as MNHEY and CDR2 as SVGAGI. The CDR3 is 14 amino acids. The V gene lost 7 bases and the J gene lost 4 bases, with 16 bases spanning the gap. CDR3 residues: CASIPLGGTYGYTF. The CDR3 DNA reads as TGTGCCAGCATTCCCCTGGGGGGAACCTATGGCTACACCTTC.

V gene TRBV24-1 combines with J gene TRBJ1-1, with D possibly TRBD1 on 5 matching bases. The CDR3 is 14 residues long. Trimming removed 7 bases at V and 3 bases at J, with 14 bases between. Germline V CDR1 and CDR2: KGHDR, SFDVKD. DNA of the CDR3: TGTGCCACCAGGTCCACAGGTTCTGACACTGAAGCTTTCTTT. Translated, it gives CATRSTGSDTEAFF.

The DNA of the CDR3 is TGTGCCAGCAGCCTGACACAGGGGGCCCACTCTGGGGCCAACGTCCTGACTTTC. Translation gives CASSLTQGAHSGANVLTF. The rearrangement joins TRBV5-8 to TRBJ2-6; TRBD1 matches 9 bases. The CDR3 has 18 residues. From germline, CDR1 is SGHTS and CDR2 YDEGEE. With V trimmed by 4 bases and J by 0 bases, 8 bases remained unmatched.

The rearrangement links TRBV7-2 to TRBJ2-7; no clear D. The CDR3 is 12 amino acids. The germline gives CDR1 SGHTA, CDR2 FQGNSA. V lost 2 bases to trimming and J lost 3 bases, with 5 bases between them. The CDR3 region is CASSLSLYEQYF. CDR3 sequence (DNA): TGTGCCAGCAGCTTATCTCTCTACGAGCAGTACTTC.

The chain links TRBV27 to TRBJ1-4; no clear D. From germline, CDR1 is MNHEY and CDR2 SMNVEV (reference sequence). The CDR3 contains 15 residues. The germline V and J ends were trimmed by 2 bases and 0 bases, with 7 bases remaining between them. CDR3 DNA: TGTGCCAGCAGTTTAAACAGAGCAACTAATGAAAAACTGTTTTTT. Its translation: CASSLNRATNEKLFF.

This clone was recorded only once. The chain recombines TRBV7-2 with TRBJ2-1, with TRBD2 identical over 10 bases. Germline CDR1 and CDR2: SGHTA and FQGNSA. Trimming removed 5 bases from V and 7 bases from J; junction bases left unmatched: 11. CDR3 length: 16 residues. CDR3 sequence (DNA): TGTGCCAGCAGCCCCTCAGCGGGGGGGCTTTTGAATGAGCAGTTCTTC. Its translation: CASSPSAGGLLNEQFF.

In this sample, this clone turned up once. The chain employs TRBV28 and TRBJ1-6; no clear D. From germline, CDR1 is MDHEN and CDR2 SYDVKM. The CDR3 has 12 residues. Trimming shortened V by 6 bases and J by 7 bases, and 7 bases separated the two germline ends. CDR3 protein: CASRAGNSPLHF. CDR3 nucleotides: TGTGCCAGCAGGGCGGGAAATTCACCCCTCCACTTT. The full variable domain, rest sourced from reference TRBV28 and TRBJ1-6, is DVKVTQSSRYLVKRTGEKVFLECVQDMDHENMFWYRQDPGLGLRLIYFSYDVKMKEKGDIPEGYSVSREKKERFSLILESASTNQTSMYLCASRAGNSPLHFGNGTRLTVT.

The chain carries TRBV6-5 and TRBJ1-1; D is perhaps TRBD1 (5 bases). Between the trimmed V and J ends, which lost 4 bases and 8 bases, there was a span of 11 bases. The CDR3 spans 12 residues. CDR1 is MNHEY, CDR2 SVGAGI, per germline. CDR3 in amino acids: CASSSTRGEAFF. CDR3 DNA sequence: TGTGCCAGCAGTTCGACGCGGGGGGAAGCTTTCTTT.

The V gene is TRBV5-1, the J gene TRBJ2-4, with D tentatively TRBD2 (7 bases). In germline, CDR1 is SGHRS, CDR2 YFSETQ. This CDR3 contains 16 residues. Trimming left V 3 bases short and J 1 base short, with 14 bases between. The CDR3 spells CASSSVGGQAKNIQYF. The CDR3 nucleotides read TGCGCCAGCAGCTCGGTCGGGGGGCAGGCCAAAAACATTCAGTACTTC.

This sequence joins TRBV18 and TRBJ1-5; D ambiguous. This CDR3 region has 14 residues. The germline V gene encodes CDR1 KGHSH and CDR2 LQKENI. Trimming took 3 bases from V and 0 from J, leaving 6 bases between them. CDR3 in amino acids: CASSPGYSNQPQHF. In nucleotides, the CDR3 is TGTGCCAGCTCACCCGGGTATAGCAATCAGCCCCAGCATTTT.

V gene TRBV28 combines with J gene TRBJ1-5; D is possibly TRBD1 (6 bases). CDR1 and CDR2 from the germline V gene are MDHEN and SYDVKM. This CDR3 contains 13 residues. Between the trimmed V and J ends, which lost 7 bases and 5 bases, there was a span of 12 bases. The CDR3 DNA reads as TGTGCCAGCAAGCGGGGGCAGTATCAGCCCCAGCATTTT. Translated: CASKRGQYQPQHF. The full variable domain, with the rest looked up from reference TRBV28 and TRBJ1-5, is DVKVTQSSRYLVKRTGEKVFLECVQDMDHENMFWYRQDPGLGLRLIYFSYDVKMKEKGDIPEGYSVSREKKERFSLILESASTNQTSMYLCASKRGQYQPQHFGDGTRLSIL.

The genes are TRBV4-1 and TRBJ1-2; 8 bases agree with TRBD1. Per germline, CDR1 MGHRA and CDR2 YSYEKL. The CDR3 has 14 amino acids. Germline trimming cut 3 bases from V and 7 bases from J; bases unmatched to any gene: 7. The CDR3 protein is CASSHLDDRGGYTF. CDR3 sequence (DNA): TGCGCCAGCAGCCACTTAGACGACAGGGGTGGCTACACCTTC.

The chain combines TRBV6-6 with TRBJ2-7, with TRBD1 matching 7 bases. Germline values: CDR1 MNHNY, CDR2 SVGAGI (reference sequence). Unmatched junction bases numbered 12, after V lost 4 bases and J lost 6 bases. The CDR3 length is 15 residues. CDR3 coding DNA: TGTGCCAGCAGTTCTCCGGGACAGATACCTACCGAGCAGTACTTC. Its protein product is CASSSPGQIPTEQYF.

In its sample, this clone was seen once. V usage is TRBV9 and J usage is TRBJ1-1, with unresolved D. This CDR3 is 14 amino acids long. CDR1 is SGDLS and CDR2 is YYNGEE in the germline V gene. Trimming took off 0 bases at V and 1 base at J, with 7 bases between the two ends. The CDR3 sequence is CASSVGAQNTEAFF. DNA of the CDR3: TGTGCCAGCAGCGTAGGCGCCCAGAACACTGAAGCTTTCTTT.

CDR3 in DNA: TGTGCCAGCAGCCAAGAAGCACAGGGGATGAACACCGGGGAGCTGTTTTTT. Translating gives CASSQEAQGMNTGELFF. This chain connects TRBV4-2 to TRBJ2-2; 7 positions agree with TRBD1. V dropped 0 bases and J dropped 1; count of bases not matched to a gene: 5. This CDR3 comprises 17 residues. Per germline, CDR1 LGHNA and CDR2 YNFKEQ.

In its sample, this clone was seen a few times. The chain carries TRBV18 and TRBJ1-6, with D perhaps TRBD1 (6 bases). V was cut by 1 base and J by 0 bases, with 10 bases left in between. This CDR3 is built from 17 residues. Germline V gives CDR1 KGHSH, CDR2 LQKENI. DNA for the CDR3: TGTGCCAGCTCACCACACAGGGCGAGCTCCTATAATTCACCCCTCCACTTT. Translating gives CASSPHRASSYNSPLHF.

The chain carries TRBV7-8 and TRBJ1-4, with D tentatively TRBD1 (6 bases). Trimming pared 0 bases from V and 8 bases from J, leaving 13 bases between. The length of the CDR3 is 15 residues. Per germline, CDR1 SGHVS and CDR2 FQNEAQ. CDR3 region: CASSLAVRDTEKLFF. The CDR3 nucleotides read TGTGCCAGCAGCTTAGCGGTCCGGGACACAGAAAAACTGTTTTTT.

The chain recombines TRBV18 with TRBJ1-2; the match to TRBD1 covers 8 bases. V was clipped by 5 bases and J by 8 bases; unmatched bases: 7. Germline V gene sequence: CDR1 KGHSH, CDR2 LQKENI. The CDR3 is 13 residues long. CDR3 region: CASSGQGGRGYTF. In DNA, the CDR3 is TGTGCCAGCTCAGGACAGGGAGGTCGAGGCTACACCTTC.

The rearrangement uses TRBV5-4 and TRBJ2-7, with 7 bases matching TRBD1. The junction had 10 bases not matched to a gene; V was cut back by 4 bases and J by 0 bases. From germline, CDR1 is SGHNT and CDR2 YYREEE (reference sequence). The CDR3 has 16 amino acids. The CDR3 DNA follows: TGTGCCAGCAGCCGTGGCGACAGGGCATACTCCTACGAGCAGTACTTC. Its protein is CASSRGDRAYSYEQYF.

The sample holds one count of this clone. This sequence joins TRBV4-3 and TRBJ1-4; 9 bases are a match to TRBD1. CDR1 and CDR2 from the germline V gene are LGHNA and YSLEER. The CDR3 spans 19 residues. The junction had 14 bases not matched to a gene; V was cut back by 0 bases and J by 6 bases. CDR3 coding DNA: TGCGCCAGCAGCCAAGATCCCCCATACGGAACAGGGGGCTATGAAAAACTGTTTTTT. This gives the protein CASSQDPPYGTGGYEKLFF.

V is TRBV7-2 and J is TRBJ1-3; D is ambiguous. The CDR3 extends over 12 amino acids. V lost 6 bases and J 3 bases, leaving 6 bases between the germline ends. Per germline, CDR1 SGHTA and CDR2 FQGNSA. The CDR3 protein is CASRGFGNTIYF. The CDR3, as DNA: TGTGCCAGCAGGGGCTTTGGAAACACCATATATTTT.

The V call is TRBV7-8, the J call TRBJ2-7; the D gene is possibly TRBD1 (6 bases). Germline V gene data show CDR1 as SGHVS and CDR2 as FQNEAQ. V was shortened by 5 bases and J by 1 base, with 18 bases between the two germline ends. The CDR3 runs to 16 residues. CDR3 amino acids: CASSTGQTLISYEQYF. The DNA for the CDR3 is TGTGCCAGCAGCACCGGACAGACCCTGATTTCCTACGAGCAGTACTTC.

Worth noting for this clone: One end of the junction varies from germline; a read error may be responsible. CDR3: CASSPSGGQTYDFVF. CDR3 coding DNA: TGTGCCAGCAGCCCAAGCGGGGGGCAGACCTACGATTTTGTCTTC. V gene TRBV5-4 combines with J gene TRBJ2-7; 9 positions match TRBD2. This CDR3 contains 15 residues. CDR1 SGHNT and CDR2 YYREEE come from the germline V gene (reference sequence).

V gene TRBV30 combines with J gene TRBJ1-2, with D maybe TRBD1 (5 bases). Trimming removed 4 bases from V and 4 bases from J, with 22 bases in between. Germline V gene lookup returns CDR1 GTSNPN and CDR2 SVGIG (reference sequence). The CDR3 totals 16 residues. The CDR3, as DNA: TGTGCCTGGATAGGGGATCTAAGACAACTTATCTATGGCTACACCTTC. Residues: CAWIGDLRQLIYGYTF. Full variable domain (rest looked up from reference TRBV30 and TRBJ1-2): SQTIHQWPATLVQPVGSPLSLECTVEGTSNPNLYWYRQAAGRGLQLLFYSVGIGQISSEVPQNLSASRPQDRQFILSSKKLLLSDSGFYLCAWIGDLRQLIYGYTFGSGTRLTVV.